This T cell receptor (beta chain) was sequenced for a study of blood T cell repertoires in COVID-19. In the study overall: PBMCs, B-cell-depleted T cells, or T cells were the source of the cDNA or gDNA that made up the material.

TCRdb's table, derived via immunoSEQ multiplex PCR, lists solely in-frame clones and lacks some. The sample has some 150,000 clones; approximately 90% are singletons. This CDR3 has 13 amino acids. Germline V lookup: CDR1 SGHRS, CDR2 YFSETQ. Trimming left V 1 base short and J 5 bases short, with 9 bases between. The genes are TRBV5-1 and TRBJ2-5; D perhaps matches TRBD1 (5 bases). The sequenced sample consisted of peripheral blood. This sequence originates from a woman aged 55-70 years who had recovered from COVID-19. In DNA, the CDR3 is TGCGCCAGCAGCTTGCCAGGGCAGGAGACCCAGTACTTC. Translation gives CASSLPGQETQYF.